Given below is one T cell receptor (beta chain) in context. No antigen is known for it. This entry belongs to a study of T cell responses to AZD1222 COVID-19 vaccine. At the level of the study: Pooled in the analysis were second doses at about 4 or about 12 weeks. The study, taken as a whole, reports: An increase in Spike-specific TCR breadth and depth was observed after two AZD1222 doses. The number of AZD1222 recipients seropositive at baseline was only six.

CDR1 and CDR2 from the germline V gene are WSHSY and SAAADI. This CDR3 comprises 15 residues. Trimming took 6 bases from V and 3 from J, leaving 12 bases between them. The data were produced by immunoSEQ multiplex PCR, yet TCRdb's version contains in-frame clones alone and is incomplete. This sample has 180,000 or so clones, with around 94% found just once. The chain couples TRBV10-2 to TRBJ1-6, with a tentative D call TRBD1 (6 bases). The specimen comprised peripheral blood, sampled on day 0 of AZD1222 vaccination. The TCR sequence derives from an adult in good health. As DNA, the CDR3 is TGCGCCAGCAGGCCCGAGGGGGGCTATAATTCACCCCTCCACTTT. Translation gives CASRPEGGYNSPLHF.